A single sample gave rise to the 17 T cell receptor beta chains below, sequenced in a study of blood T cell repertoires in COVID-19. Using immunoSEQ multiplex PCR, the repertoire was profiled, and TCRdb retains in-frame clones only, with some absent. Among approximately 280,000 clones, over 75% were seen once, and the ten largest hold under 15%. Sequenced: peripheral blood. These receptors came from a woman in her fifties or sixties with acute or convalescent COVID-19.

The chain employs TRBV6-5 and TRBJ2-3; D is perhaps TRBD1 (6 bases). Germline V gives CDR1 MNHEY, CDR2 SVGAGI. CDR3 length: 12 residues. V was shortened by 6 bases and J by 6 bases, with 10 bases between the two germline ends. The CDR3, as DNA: TGTGCCAGCAGCTTAGACAGGGATACGCAGTATTTT. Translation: CASSLDRDTQYF.

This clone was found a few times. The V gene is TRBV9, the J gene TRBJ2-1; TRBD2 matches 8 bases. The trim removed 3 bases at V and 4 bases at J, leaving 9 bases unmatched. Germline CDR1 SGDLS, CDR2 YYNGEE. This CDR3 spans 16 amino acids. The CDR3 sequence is CASSARSLAVYNEQFF. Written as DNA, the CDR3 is TGTGCCAGCAGCGCGAGGTCACTAGCGGTTTACAATGAGCAGTTCTTC. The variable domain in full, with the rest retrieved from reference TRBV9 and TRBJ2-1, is DSGVTQTPKHLITATGQRVTLRCSPRSGDLSVYWYQQSLDQGLQFLIQYYNGEERAKGNILERFSAQQFPDLHSELNLSSLELGDSALYFCASSARSLAVYNEQFFGPGTRLTVL.

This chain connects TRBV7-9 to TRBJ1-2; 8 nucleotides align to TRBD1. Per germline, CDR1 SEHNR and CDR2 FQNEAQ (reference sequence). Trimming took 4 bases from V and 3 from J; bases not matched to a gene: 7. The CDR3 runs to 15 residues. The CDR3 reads CASSSPDREDYGYTF. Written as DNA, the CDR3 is TGTGCCAGCAGCTCCCCGGACAGGGAAGACTATGGCTACACCTTC.

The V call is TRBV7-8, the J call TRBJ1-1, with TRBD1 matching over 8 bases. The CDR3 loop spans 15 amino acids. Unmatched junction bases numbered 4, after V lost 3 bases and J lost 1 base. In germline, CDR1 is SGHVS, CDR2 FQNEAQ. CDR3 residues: CASSFAGGKNTEAFF. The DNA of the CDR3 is TGTGCCAGCAGCTTTGCAGGGGGCAAGAACACTGAAGCTTTCTTT. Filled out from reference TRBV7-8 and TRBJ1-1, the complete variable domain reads GAGVSQSPRYKVAKRGQDVALRCDPISGHVSLFWYQQALGQGPEFLTYFQNEAQLDKSGLPSDRFFAERPEGSVSTLKIQRTQQEDSAVYLCASSFAGGKNTEAFFGQGTRLTVV.

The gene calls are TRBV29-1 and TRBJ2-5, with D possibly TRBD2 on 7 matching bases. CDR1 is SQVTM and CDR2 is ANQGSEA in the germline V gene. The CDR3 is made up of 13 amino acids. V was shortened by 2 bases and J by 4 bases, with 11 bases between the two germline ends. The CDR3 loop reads CSVETRGGETQYF. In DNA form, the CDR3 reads TGCAGCGTTGAAACTAGGGGGGGAGAGACCCAGTACTTC.

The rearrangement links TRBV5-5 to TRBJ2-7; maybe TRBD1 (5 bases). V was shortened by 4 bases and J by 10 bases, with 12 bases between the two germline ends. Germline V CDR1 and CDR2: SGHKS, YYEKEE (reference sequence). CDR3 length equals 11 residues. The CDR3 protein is CASSIQGFQYF. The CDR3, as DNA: TGTGCCAGCAGCATTCAGGGTTTCCAGTACTTC.

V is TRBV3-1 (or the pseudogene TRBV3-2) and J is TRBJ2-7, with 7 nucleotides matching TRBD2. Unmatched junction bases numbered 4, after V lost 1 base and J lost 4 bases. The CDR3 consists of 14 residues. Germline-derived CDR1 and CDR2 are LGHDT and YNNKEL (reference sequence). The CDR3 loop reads CASSQGGLRYEQYF. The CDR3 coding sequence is TGTGCCAGCAGCCAAGGGGGACTACGGTACGAGCAGTACTTC.

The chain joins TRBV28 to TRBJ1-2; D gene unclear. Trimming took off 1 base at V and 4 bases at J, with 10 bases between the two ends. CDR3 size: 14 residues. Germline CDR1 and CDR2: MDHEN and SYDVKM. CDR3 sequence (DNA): TGTGCCAGCAGTTTATTCGCCCCCAGCTATGGCTACACCTTC. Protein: CASSLFAPSYGYTF.

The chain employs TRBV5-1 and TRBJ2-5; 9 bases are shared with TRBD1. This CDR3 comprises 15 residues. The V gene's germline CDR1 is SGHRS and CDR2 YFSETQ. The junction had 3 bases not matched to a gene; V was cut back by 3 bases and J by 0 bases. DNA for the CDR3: TGCGCCAGCAGCTCCGGGACAGGGAACCAAGAGACCCAGTACTTC. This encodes CASSSGTGNQETQYF.

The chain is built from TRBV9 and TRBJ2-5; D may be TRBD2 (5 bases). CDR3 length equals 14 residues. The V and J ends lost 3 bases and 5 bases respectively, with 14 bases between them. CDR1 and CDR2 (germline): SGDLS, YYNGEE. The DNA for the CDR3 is TGTGCCAGCAGCGGTAGAGTGAGGGAGGAGACCCAGTACTTC. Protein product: CASSGRVREETQYF. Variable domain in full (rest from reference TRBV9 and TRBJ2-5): DSGVTQTPKHLITATGQRVTLRCSPRSGDLSVYWYQQSLDQGLQFLIQYYNGEERAKGNILERFSAQQFPDLHSELNLSSLELGDSALYFCASSGRVREETQYFGPGTRLLVL.

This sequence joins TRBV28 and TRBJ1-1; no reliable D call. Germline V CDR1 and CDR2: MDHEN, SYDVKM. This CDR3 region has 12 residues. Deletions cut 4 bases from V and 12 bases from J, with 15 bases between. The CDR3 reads CASSSLERSPFF. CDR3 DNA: TGTGCCAGCAGTTCATTAGAGAGAAGCCCTTTCTTT.

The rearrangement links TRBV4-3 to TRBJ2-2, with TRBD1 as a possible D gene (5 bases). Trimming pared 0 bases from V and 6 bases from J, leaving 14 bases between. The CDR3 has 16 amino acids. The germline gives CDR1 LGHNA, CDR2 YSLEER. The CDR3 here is CASSQEAGSPPGELFF. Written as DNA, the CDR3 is TGCGCCAGCAGCCAAGAGGCAGGGTCGCCGCCCGGGGAGCTGTTTTTT.

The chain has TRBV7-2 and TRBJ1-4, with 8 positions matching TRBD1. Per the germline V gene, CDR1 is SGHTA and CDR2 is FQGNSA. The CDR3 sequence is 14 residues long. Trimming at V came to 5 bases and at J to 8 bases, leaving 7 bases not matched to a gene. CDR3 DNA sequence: TGTGCCAGCAGCCCCGGACAGGGAAGCGAAAAACTGTTTTTT. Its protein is CASSPGQGSEKLFF. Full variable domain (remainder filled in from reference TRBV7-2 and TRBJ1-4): GAGVSQSPSNKVTEKGKDVELRCDPISGHTALYWYRQSLGQGLEFLIYFQGNSAPDKSGLPSDRFSAERTGGSVSTLTIQRTQQEDSAVYLCASSPGQGSEKLFFGSGTQLSVL.

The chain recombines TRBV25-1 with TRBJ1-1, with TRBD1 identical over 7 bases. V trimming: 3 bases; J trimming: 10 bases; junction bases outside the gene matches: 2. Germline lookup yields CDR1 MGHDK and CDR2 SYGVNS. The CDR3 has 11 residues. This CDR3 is CASSETGRAFF. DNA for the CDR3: TGTGCCAGCAGTGAGACAGGGAGAGCTTTCTTT.

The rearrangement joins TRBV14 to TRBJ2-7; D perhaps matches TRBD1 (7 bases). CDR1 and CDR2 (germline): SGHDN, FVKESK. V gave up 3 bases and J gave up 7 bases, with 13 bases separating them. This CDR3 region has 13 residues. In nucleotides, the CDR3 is TGTGCCAGCAGCCAGTTGCAGGGGGGAGAGCAGTACTTC. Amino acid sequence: CASSQLQGGEQYF.

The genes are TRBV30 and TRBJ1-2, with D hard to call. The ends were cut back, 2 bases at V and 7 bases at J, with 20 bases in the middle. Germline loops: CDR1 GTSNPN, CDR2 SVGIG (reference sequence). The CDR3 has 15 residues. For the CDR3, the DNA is TGTGCCTGGAGTCCAACCCCAGAGGGAACGAGTGGCTACACCTTC. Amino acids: CAWSPTPEGTSGYTF.

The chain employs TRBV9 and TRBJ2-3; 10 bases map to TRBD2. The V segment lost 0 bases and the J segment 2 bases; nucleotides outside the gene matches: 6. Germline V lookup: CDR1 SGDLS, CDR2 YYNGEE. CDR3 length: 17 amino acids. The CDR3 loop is CASSVDLAGAFTDTQYF. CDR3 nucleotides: TGTGCCAGCAGCGTAGATCTAGCGGGGGCCTTCACAGATACGCAGTATTTT.